A selection of T cell receptor beta chains follows, all from one sample in a study of T cells after somatic rescue of genetic block. Repertoires were generated with immunoSEQ multiplex PCR, while TCRdb's copy carries only in-frame clones and drops some. The sample shows 70,000 or so clones, about 91% of them seen only once. The source material was peripheral blood mononuclear cells (PBMCs). All receptors come from a man between 40 and 49 years old. Each CDR3 is given with its conserved first and last residue.

V gene: TRBV4-1; CDR3 protein: CASSQDWGTGPYNEQFF
V gene: TRBV30; CDR3 protein: CAWRGGYGYTF
V gene: TRBV6-1; CDR3 protein: CASSPRGGKTQYF
V gene: TRBV2; CDR3 protein: CASRRQGNEQYF
V gene: TRBV6-1; CDR3 protein: CASSEPGTNEKLFF
V gene: TRBV28; CDR3 protein: CASRILGQSYGYTF
V gene: TRBV18; CDR3 protein: CASSPLGQGQTQYF
V gene: TRBV9; CDR3 protein: CASSVAGGAGGRQFF
V gene: TRBV6-1; CDR3 protein: CASKTGGRSQPQHF
V gene: TRBV2; CDR3 protein: CASTSGGVEQYF
V gene: TRBV2; CDR3 protein: CASRLAGDEQFF
V gene: TRBV29-1; CDR3 protein: CSVGRTGLTTDTQYF
V gene: TRBV5-4; CDR3 protein: CASSLGATMDF
V gene: TRBV19; CDR3 protein: CASSIGATSSYNEQFF
V gene: TRBV6-5; CDR3 protein: CASSRGTGDGYTF
V gene: TRBV10-1; CDR3 protein: CASSEGVTEKLFF
V gene: TRBV14; CDR3 protein: CASSQSRGGTPLHF
V gene: TRBV5-6; CDR3 protein: CASSSNHLQAVGYEQYF